This T cell receptor (beta chain) is drawn from a study of blood T cells in healthy people across ages (dated by TCRdb to the mid-2010s). Context from the whole study: Template switching captured roughly one uniquely barcoded TCR beta cDNA molecule per two T cells in model experiments. The study measured age-related changes in TCR beta repertoire diversity using deep sequencing normalized with unique cDNA molecular identifiers. Four age groups were formed from the donors: young (average roughly 16 years), middle-aged (approximately 41), aged (about 68) and long-lived (roughly 81). Donors of different ages were randomly distributed across sequencing lanes to avoid experimental bias. The study analyzed two additional independent replicas of 1 million unique cDNA reads from the same blood draw for two donors, one aged 18 to 30 and one aged 80 or older. Broad study findings and their caveats: The CMV infection status of donors was not known, potentially confounding age-related changes in expanded clonotypes. Total diversity estimates from one million sequenced T cells were considered lower bounds and underestimates. The percentage of naive T cells measured by flow cytometry correlated strongly with observed TCR beta diversity. Observed TCR beta diversity per million T cells fell roughly linearly with age, and a significant reduction was already apparent by age around 44. Because profiling used bulk unsorted PBMCs, naive and antigen-experienced compartments could not be compared conclusively. The long-lived group showed more naive CD4+ T cells, fewer expanded clones and increased TCR diversity than the aged group, suggesting age selection.

The cysteine opens and the phenylalanine closes a CDR3 of 16 amino acids. Only the CDR3 part of the read is kept: 48 bases, read in frame from the first base. Via the germline V gene, CDR1 is LGHNA and CDR2 YSLEER. As concerns this clonotype: Its antigen is still unknown. At one boundary the junction diverges from the germline segment, which might be a read error.

Libraries were built with 5' RACE. These reads were obtained on an Illumina HiSeq 2500. A second about 7 to 12 cycle PCR used a sample-barcoded 5' primer and a J-beta primer mix. Each TCR beta cDNA molecule received a unique molecular identifier from a template-switch 5' adaptor carrying 12 random nucleotides. Each sample yielded at least 3 million CDR3-containing paired-end reads. First-strand cDNA was synthesized from all RNA with the Mint cDNA synthesis kit, primed by a TRBC-specific oligonucleotide. Following uracil-DNA glycosylase treatment, a first 18-cycle PCR with universal primers M1SS and BC2_uni_R was performed on all cDNA. For the original study's pipeline: Each sample was normalized by randomly selecting 1 million high-quality reads, each carrying a distinct molecular identifier. Instead of being binned into consensus sequences, reads that shared molecular identifiers were thrown out. MiTCR, with a Q25 quality threshold and the strictest error-elimination algorithm, was used for CDR3 identification, clonotype clustering and error correction. A nonparametric unseen species model using Euler transformation provided a lower-bound estimate of total TCR beta diversity. The public reads were reprocessed in TCRdb via fastp at Q25 and MiXCR, keeping in-frame beta chains. Every entry covers one CDR3 protein and lists the most common genes and DNA from its rows. The V and J calls, along with clone size, are taken from TCRdb and not from the paper's own processing. This sample gives about 1.1 million distinct CDR3 sequences in total; roughly two fifths of them show up just once. The leading ten clones occupy around 12% of the sample.

The donors were roughly 38 Caucasian individuals from Russia, aged roughly 6 to 90 years, who were systemically healthy. Each donor gave approximately 9.4 milliliters of peripheral blood, drawn into EDTA-treated Vacutainer tubes. Ficoll-Paque density-gradient centrifugation was used to isolate PBMCs, with at least 6.5 million per sample. Trizol reagent was used to extract total RNA from the PBMCs, yielding at least 5 micrograms per sample. For every donor, flow cytometry on a PBMC aliquot measured the percentage of naive CD45RAhigh/CD27high T cells. This chain joins TRBV4-3 to TRBJ2-2; TRBD1 agrees with 9 junctional bases. Sequenced sample: blood. This receptor was taken from a man younger than 30 in good health. CDR3 protein: CTSSQEGQGNTGELFF. The nucleotide sequence is TGCACCAGCAGCCAAGAGGGACAGGGTAACACCGGGGAGCTGTTTTTT.